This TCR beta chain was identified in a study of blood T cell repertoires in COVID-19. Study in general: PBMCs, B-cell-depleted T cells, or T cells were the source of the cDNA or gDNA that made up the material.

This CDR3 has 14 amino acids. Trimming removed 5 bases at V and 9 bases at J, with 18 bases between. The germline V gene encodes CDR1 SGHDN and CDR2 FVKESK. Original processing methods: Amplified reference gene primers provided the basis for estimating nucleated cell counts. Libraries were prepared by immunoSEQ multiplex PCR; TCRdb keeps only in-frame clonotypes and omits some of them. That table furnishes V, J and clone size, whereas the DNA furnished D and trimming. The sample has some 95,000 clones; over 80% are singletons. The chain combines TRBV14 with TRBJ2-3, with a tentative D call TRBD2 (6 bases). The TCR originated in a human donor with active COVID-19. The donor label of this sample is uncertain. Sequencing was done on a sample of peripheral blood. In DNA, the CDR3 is TGTGCCAGCAGCGGGGGGACGCACTCACTAACGCAGTATTTT. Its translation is CASSGGTHSLTQYF.